The clone carrying this T cell receptor (beta chain) was seen many times. Its antigen is unknown. TCRdb re-analysed the RT-PCR reads in MiXCR, keeping a single row per CDR3 protein. The data show more than 200,000 distinct CDR3 sequences, 9.5% to 15% seen once. This entry belongs to a study of response to subunit inactivated influenza vaccine. Whole-study findings and limits: Few additional T cells are recruited per seasonal influenza vaccination, authors suggested.

The TCR originated in a man aged 45-60 years who received an inactivated influenza vaccine. The sequencing here drew on non-naive T cells sorted from PBMCs, taken 14 to 15 days before vaccination.

The CDR3 DNA reads TGCGCCAGCAGCTTGGCCGGCGTCGGAGCGAACACCGGGGAGCTGTTTTTT. Protein sequence: CASSLAGVGANTGELFF. This chain uses TRBV5-1 with TRBJ2-2; the D is unclear. The CDR3 spans 17 residues. The germline CDR1 and CDR2 sequences are SGHRS and YFSETQ. V lost 0 bases and J lost 0, with 12 bases in between.